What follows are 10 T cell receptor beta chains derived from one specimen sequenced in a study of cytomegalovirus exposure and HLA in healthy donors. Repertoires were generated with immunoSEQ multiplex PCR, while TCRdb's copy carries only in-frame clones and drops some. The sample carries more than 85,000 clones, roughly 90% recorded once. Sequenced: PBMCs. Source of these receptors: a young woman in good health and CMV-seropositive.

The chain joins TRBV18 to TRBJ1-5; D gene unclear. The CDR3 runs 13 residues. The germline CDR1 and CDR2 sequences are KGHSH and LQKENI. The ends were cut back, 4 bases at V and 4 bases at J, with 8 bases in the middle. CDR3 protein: CASSQNTNQPQHF. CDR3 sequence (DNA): TGTGCCAGCTCACAAAACACAAATCAGCCCCAGCATTTT. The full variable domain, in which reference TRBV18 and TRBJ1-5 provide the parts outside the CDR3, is NAGVMQNPRHLVRRRGQEARLRCSPMKGHSHVYWYRQLPEEGLKFMVYLQKENIIDESGMPKERFSAEFPKEGPSILRIQQVVRGDSAAYFCASSQNTNQPQHFGDGTRLSIL.

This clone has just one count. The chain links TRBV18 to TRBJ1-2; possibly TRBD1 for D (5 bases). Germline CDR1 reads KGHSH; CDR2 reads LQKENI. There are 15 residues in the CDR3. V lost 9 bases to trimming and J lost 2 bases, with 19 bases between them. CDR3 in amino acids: CARIHLRERNYGYTF. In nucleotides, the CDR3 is TGTGCCAGAATTCACCTCAGGGAACGGAACTATGGCTACACCTTC.

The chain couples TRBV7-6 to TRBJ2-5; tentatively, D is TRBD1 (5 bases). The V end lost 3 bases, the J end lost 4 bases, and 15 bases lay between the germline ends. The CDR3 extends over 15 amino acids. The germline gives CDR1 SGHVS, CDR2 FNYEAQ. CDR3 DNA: TGTGCCAGCAGCTTGGGGCGGTGGCAGGCAGAGACCCAGTACTTC. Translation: CASSLGRWQAETQYF.

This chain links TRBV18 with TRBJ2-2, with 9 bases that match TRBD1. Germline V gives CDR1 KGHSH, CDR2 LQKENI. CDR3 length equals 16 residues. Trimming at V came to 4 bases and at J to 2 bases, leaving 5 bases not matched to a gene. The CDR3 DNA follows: TGTGCCAGCTCACAAACAGGGGGCCCTAACACCGGGGAGCTGTTTTTT. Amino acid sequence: CASSQTGGPNTGELFF.

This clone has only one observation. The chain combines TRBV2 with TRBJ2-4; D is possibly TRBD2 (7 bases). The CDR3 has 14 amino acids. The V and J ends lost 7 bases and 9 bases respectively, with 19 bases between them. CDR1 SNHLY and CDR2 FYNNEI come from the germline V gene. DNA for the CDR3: TGTGCCAGCACAGAGGGGGACTACCGAGGCATTCAGTACTTC. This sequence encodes CASTEGDYRGIQYF.

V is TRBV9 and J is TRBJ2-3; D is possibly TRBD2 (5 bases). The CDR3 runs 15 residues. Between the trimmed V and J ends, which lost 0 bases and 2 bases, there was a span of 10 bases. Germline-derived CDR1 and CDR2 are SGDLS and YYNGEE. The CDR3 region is CASSVAGSLTDTQYF. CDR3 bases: TGTGCCAGCAGCGTAGCGGGGTCGCTCACAGATACGCAGTATTTT.

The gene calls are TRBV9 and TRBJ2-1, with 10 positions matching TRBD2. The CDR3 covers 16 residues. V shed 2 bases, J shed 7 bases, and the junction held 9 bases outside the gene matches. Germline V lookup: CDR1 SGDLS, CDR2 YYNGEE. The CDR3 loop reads CASSVVSGGAWNEQFF. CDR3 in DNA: TGTGCCAGCAGCGTGGTGAGCGGGGGGGCGTGGAATGAGCAGTTCTTC.

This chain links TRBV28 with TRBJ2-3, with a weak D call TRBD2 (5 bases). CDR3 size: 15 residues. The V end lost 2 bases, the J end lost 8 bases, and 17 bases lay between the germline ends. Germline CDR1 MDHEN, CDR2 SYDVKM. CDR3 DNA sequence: TGTGCCAGCAGTTTAGCTGGGCTCGGGGTTGGTACGCAGTATTTT. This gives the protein CASSLAGLGVGTQYF. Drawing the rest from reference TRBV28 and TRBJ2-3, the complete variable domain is DVKVTQSSRYLVKRTGEKVFLECVQDMDHENMFWYRQDPGLGLRLIYFSYDVKMKEKGDIPEGYSVSREKKERFSLILESASTNQTSMYLCASSLAGLGVGTQYFGPGTRLTVL.

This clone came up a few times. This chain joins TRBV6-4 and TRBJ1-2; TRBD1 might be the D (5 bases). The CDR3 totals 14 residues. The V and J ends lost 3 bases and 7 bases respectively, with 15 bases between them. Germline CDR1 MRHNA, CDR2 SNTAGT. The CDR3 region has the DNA TGTGCCAGCAGTGATGGGTCGGGGGTAGGTGGCTACACCTTC. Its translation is CASSDGSGVGGYTF.

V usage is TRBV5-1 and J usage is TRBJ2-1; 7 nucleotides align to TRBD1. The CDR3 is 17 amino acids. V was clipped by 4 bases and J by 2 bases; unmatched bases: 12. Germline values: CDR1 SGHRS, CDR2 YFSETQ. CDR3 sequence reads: CASSTTGVGLAYNEQFF. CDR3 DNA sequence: TGCGCCAGCAGCACTACAGGGGTTGGGTTAGCCTACAATGAGCAGTTCTTC.